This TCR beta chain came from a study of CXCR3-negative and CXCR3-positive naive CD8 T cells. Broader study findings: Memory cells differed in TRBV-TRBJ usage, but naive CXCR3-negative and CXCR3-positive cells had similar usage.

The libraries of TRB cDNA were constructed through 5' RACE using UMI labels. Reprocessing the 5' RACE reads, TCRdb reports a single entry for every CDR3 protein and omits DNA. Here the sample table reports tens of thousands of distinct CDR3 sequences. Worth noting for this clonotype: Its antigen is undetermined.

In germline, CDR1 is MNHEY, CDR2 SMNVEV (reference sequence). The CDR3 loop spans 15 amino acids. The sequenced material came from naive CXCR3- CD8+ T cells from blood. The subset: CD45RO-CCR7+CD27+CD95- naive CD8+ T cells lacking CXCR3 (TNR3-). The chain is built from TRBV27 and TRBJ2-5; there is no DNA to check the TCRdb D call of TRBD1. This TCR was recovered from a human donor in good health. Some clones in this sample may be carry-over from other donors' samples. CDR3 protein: CASSDGTDYQETQYF.